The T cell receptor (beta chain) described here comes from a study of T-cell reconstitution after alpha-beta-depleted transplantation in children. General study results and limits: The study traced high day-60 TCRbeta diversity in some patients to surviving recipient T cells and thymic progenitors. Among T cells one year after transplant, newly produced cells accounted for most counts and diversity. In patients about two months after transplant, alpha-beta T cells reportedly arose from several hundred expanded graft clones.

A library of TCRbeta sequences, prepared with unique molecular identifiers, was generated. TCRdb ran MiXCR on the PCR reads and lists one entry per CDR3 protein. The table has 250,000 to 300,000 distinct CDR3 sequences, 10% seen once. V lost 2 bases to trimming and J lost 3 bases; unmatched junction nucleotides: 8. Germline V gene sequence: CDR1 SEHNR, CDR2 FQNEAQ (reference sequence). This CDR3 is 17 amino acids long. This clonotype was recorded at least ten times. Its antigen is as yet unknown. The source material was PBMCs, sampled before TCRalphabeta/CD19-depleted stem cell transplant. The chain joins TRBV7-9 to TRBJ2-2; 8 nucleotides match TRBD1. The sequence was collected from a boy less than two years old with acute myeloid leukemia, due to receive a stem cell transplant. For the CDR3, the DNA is TGTGCCAGCAGCTTAATAGGACAGGGCTCCGACACCGGGGAGCTGTTTTTT. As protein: CASSLIGQGSDTGELFF.